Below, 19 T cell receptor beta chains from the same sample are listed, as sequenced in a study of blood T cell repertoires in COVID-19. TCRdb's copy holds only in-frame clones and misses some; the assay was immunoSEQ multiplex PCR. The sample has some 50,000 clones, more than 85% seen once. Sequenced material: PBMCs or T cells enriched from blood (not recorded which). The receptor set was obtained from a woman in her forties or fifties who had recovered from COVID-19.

The CDR3 loop is CASALAGRNTEAFF. The DNA of the CDR3 is TGTGCCAGCGCCCTTGCAGGCAGAAACACTGAAGCTTTCTTT. V and J are TRBV27 and TRBJ1-1; D gene unclear. Per the germline V gene, CDR1 is MNHEY and CDR2 is SMNVEV (reference sequence). Trimming removed 8 bases from V and 2 bases from J, with 15 bases in between. The CDR3 is 14 amino acids.

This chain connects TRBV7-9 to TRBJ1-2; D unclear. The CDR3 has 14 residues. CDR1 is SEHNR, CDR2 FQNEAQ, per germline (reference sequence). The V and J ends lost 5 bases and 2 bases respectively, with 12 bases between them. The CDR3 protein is CASSVLGGNYGYTF. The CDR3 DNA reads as TGTGCCAGCAGCGTTCTTGGAGGGAACTATGGCTACACCTTC.

CDR3 bases: TGTGCCAGCAGCTCACCTCCGGGACTAAAACAGTTCTTC. Amino acid sequence: CASSSPPGLKQFF. The chain recombines TRBV7-6 with TRBJ2-1, with 7 bases matching TRBD2. The CDR3 extends over 13 amino acids. Germline CDR1 reads SGHVS; CDR2 reads FNYEAQ. V dropped 4 bases and J dropped 13; count of bases not matched to a gene: 10.

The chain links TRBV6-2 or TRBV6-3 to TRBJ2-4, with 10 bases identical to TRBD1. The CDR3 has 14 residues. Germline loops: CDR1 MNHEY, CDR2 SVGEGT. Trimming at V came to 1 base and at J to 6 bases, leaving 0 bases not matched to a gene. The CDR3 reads CASSYWDRGNIQYF. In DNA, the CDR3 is TGTGCCAGCAGTTACTGGGACAGGGGAAACATTCAGTACTTC.

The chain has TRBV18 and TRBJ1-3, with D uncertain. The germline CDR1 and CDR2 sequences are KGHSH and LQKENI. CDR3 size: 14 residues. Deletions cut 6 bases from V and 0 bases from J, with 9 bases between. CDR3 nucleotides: TGTGCCAGCTCCCAGGCTAACTCTGGAAACACCATATATTTT. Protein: CASSQANSGNTIYF.

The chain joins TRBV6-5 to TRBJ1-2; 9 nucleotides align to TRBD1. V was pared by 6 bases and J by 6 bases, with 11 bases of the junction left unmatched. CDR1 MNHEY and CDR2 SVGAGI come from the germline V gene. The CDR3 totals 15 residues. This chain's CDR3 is CASSTTGGERDGYTF. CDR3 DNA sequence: TGTGCCAGCAGCACCACAGGGGGCGAAAGGGATGGCTACACCTTC.

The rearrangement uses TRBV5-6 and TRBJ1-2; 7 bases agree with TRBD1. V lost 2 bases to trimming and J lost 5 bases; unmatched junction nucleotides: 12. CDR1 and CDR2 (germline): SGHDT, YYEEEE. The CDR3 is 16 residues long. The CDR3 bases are TGTGCCAGCAGCTTTGTGTCGACGACAGGGCGGTATGGCTACACCTTC. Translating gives CASSFVSTTGRYGYTF.

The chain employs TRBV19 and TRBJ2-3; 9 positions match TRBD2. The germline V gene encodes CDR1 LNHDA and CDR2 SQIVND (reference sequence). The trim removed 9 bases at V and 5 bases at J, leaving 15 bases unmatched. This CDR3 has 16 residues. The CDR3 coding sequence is TGTGCCAGCACGTCACTAGCGGGTGATCCCCTAGATACGCAGTATTTT. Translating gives CASTSLAGDPLDTQYF.

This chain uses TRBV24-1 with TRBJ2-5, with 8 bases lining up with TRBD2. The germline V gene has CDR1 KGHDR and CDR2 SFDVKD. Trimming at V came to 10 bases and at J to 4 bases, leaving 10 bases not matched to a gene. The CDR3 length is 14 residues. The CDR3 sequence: CATGVAGTRETQYF. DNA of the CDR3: TGTGCCACAGGGGTAGCGGGAACGCGAGAGACCCAGTACTTC.

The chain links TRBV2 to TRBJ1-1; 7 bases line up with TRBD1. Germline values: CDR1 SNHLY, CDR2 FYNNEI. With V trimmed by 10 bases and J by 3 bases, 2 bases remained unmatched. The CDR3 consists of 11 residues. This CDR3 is CATGTDTEAFF. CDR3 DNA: TGTGCCACCGGGACAGACACTGAAGCTTTCTTT.

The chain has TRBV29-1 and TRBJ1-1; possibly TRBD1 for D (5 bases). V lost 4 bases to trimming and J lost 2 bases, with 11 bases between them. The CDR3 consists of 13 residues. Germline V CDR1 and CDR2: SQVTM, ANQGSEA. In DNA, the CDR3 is TGCAGCGTTGTAGGGGATCTAAACACTGAAGCTTTCTTT. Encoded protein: CSVVGDLNTEAFF.

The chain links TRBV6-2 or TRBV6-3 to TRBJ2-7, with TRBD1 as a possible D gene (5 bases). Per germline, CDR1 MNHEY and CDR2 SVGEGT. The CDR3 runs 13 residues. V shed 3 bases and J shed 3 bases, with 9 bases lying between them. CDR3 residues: CASSYQGFYEQYF. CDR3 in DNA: TGTGCCAGCAGTTATCAGGGTTTCTACGAGCAGTACTTC.

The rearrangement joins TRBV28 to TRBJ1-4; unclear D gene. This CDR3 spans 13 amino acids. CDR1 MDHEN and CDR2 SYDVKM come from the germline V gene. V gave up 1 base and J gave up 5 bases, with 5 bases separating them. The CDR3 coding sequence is TGTGCCAGCAGTTTATTCTCGAATGAAAAACTGTTTTTT. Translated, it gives CASSLFSNEKLFF. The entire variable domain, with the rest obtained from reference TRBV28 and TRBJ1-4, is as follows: DVKVTQSSRYLVKRTGEKVFLECVQDMDHENMFWYRQDPGLGLRLIYFSYDVKMKEKGDIPEGYSVSREKKERFSLILESASTNQTSMYLCASSLFSNEKLFFGSGTQLSVL.

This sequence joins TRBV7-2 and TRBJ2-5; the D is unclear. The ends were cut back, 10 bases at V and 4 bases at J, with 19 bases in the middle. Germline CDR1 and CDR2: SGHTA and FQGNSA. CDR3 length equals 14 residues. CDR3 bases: TGTGCCACCAATTACGTCGGGTTGACAGAGACCCAGTACTTC. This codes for CATNYVGLTETQYF.

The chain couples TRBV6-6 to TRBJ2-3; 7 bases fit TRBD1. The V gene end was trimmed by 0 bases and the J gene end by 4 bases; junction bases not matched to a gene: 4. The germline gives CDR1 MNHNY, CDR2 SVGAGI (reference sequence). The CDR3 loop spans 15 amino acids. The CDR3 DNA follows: TGTGCCAGCAGTTACTCGACAGGGTCTCCAGATACGCAGTATTTT. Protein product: CASSYSTGSPDTQYF.

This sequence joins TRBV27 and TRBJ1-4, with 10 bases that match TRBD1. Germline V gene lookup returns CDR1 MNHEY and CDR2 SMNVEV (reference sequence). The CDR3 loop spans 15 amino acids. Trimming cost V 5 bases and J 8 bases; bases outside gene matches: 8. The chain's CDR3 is CASSRRRDRGEKLFF. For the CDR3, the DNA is TGTGCCAGCAGTCGGCGAAGGGACAGGGGCGAAAAACTGTTTTTT.

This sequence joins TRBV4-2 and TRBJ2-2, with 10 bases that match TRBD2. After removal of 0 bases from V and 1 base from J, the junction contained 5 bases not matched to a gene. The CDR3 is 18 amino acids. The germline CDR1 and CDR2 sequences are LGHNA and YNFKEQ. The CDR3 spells CASSQDLAGVGNTGELFF. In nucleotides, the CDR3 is TGTGCCAGCAGCCAAGACCTAGCGGGGGTAGGGAACACCGGGGAGCTGTTTTTT.

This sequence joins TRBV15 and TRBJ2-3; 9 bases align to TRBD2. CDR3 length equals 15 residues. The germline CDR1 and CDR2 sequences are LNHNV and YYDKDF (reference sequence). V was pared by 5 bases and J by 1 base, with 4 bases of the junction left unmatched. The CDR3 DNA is TGTGCCACCAGCCCCCAGCGGGGGGGCACAGATACGCAGTATTTT. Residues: CATSPQRGGTDTQYF.

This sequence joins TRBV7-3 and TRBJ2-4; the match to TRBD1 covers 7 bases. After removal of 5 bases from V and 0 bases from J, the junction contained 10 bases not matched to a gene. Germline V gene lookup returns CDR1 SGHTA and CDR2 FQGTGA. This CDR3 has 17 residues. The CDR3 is CASSTYRGAIAKNIQYF. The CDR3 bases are TGTGCCAGCAGCACCTACAGGGGAGCGATAGCCAAAAACATTCAGTACTTC. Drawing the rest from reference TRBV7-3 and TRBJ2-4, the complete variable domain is GAGVSQTPSNKVTEKGKYVELRCDPISGHTALYWYRQSLGQGPEFLIYFQGTGAADDSGLPNDRFFAVRPEGSVSTLKIQRTERGDSAVYLCASSTYRGAIAKNIQYFGAGTRLSVL.